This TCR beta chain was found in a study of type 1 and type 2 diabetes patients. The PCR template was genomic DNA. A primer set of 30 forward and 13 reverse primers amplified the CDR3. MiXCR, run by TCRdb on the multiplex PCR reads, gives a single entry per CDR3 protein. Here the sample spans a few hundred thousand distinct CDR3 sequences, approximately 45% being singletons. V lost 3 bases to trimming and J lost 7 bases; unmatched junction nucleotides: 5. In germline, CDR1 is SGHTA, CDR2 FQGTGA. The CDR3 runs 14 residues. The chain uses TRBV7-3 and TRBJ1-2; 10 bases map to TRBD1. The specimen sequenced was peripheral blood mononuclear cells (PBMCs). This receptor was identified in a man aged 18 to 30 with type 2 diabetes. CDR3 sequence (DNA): TGTGCCAGCAGCTTGGGGACAGGGGCCGTTGGCTACACCTTC. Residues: CASSLGTGAVGYTF. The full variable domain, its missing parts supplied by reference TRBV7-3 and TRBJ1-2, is GAGVSQTPSNKVTEKGKYVELRCDPISGHTALYWYRQSLGQGPEFLIYFQGTGAADDSGLPNDRFFAVRPEGSVSTLKIQRTERGDSAVYLCASSLGTGAVGYTFGSGTRLTVV.